The 17 T cell receptor beta chains given below trace back to one sample, sequenced in a study of shared clonotypes between healthy human individuals. Libraries were prepared by immunoSEQ multiplex PCR; TCRdb keeps only in-frame clonotypes and omits some of them. The table has a few hundred thousand clones, about 96% seen once; the top ten hold 0.057%. Sequenced sample: naive CD4+ T cells sorted from blood. Subset reported: CD45RA+ positively selected. These TCRs come from a woman aged 25 to 39 in good health.

The V gene is TRBV5-1, the J gene TRBJ1-2, with D possibly TRBD1 on 5 matching bases. The germline V and J ends were trimmed by 3 bases and 8 bases, with 20 bases remaining between them. CDR1 and CDR2 (germline): SGHRS, YFSETQ. This CDR3 has 15 amino acids. The CDR3 DNA is TGCGCCAGCAGCTCCCATGGGGGGTTACGAAGAGGCTACACCTTC. Amino acid sequence: CASSSHGGLRRGYTF.

Comments on this clone: Other nucleotide sequences from this sample produce the same CDR3. The gene calls are TRBV7-3 and TRBJ2-1; D remains unclear. V was clipped by 5 bases and J by 4 bases, with 9 bases between them. The germline V gene has CDR1 SGHTA and CDR2 FQGTGA. The CDR3 is made up of 13 amino acids. Here the CDR3 reads CASSQSSYNEQFF. Written as DNA, the CDR3 is TGTGCCAGCAGCCAATCATCGTACAATGAGCAGTTCTTC.

The V and J genes are TRBV27 and TRBJ2-5; tentatively, D is TRBD2 (5 bases). The DNA end favors TRBJ2-7, so the J call may be wrong. Germline CDR1 is MNHEY and CDR2 is SMNVEV (reference sequence). This CDR3 contains 15 residues. The CDR3 reads CASSLGGPGSYEQYF. CDR3 nucleotide sequence: TGTGCCAGCAGTTTAGGCGGGCCGGGGTCCTACGAGCAGTACTTC.

The chain has TRBV19 and TRBJ2-1, with TRBD2 matching 11 bases. CDR3 length equals 14 residues. The germline CDR1 and CDR2 sequences are LNHDA and SQIVND (reference sequence). V shed 2 bases, J shed 7 bases, and the junction held 1 base outside the gene matches. This CDR3 is CASSILAGGNEQFF. The CDR3 coding sequence is TGTGCCAGTAGTATACTAGCGGGAGGAAATGAGCAGTTCTTC.

This chain connects TRBV28 to TRBJ2-1; D tentatively reads TRBD1 or TRBD2 (5 bases each). CDR1 is MDHEN and CDR2 is SYDVKM in the germline V gene. This CDR3 contains 14 residues. The germline V and J ends were trimmed by 2 bases and 3 bases, with 8 bases remaining between them. The CDR3 loop is CASSLDGGYNEQFF. CDR3 DNA: TGTGCCAGCAGTTTAGATGGGGGCTACAATGAGCAGTTCTTC.

The chain links TRBV10-1 to TRBJ2-3; D not resolved. Trimming left V 6 bases short and J 4 bases short, with 17 bases between. CDR1 is WNHNN and CDR2 is SYGVQD in the germline V gene (reference sequence). This CDR3 region has 15 residues. CDR3 sequence (DNA): TGCGCCAGCAGCCAAGGCCTGACCGGTCCAGATACGCAGTATTTT. Its translation is CASSQGLTGPDTQYF.

The V and J genes are TRBV4-1 and TRBJ2-7; 7 nucleotides match TRBD1. The CDR3 covers 16 residues. V dropped 2 bases and J dropped 0; count of bases not matched to a gene: 7. CDR1 is MGHRA, CDR2 YSYEKL, per germline. CDR3 amino acids: CASSQSTGQSSYEQYF. In nucleotides, the CDR3 is TGCGCCAGCAGCCAAAGTACGGGACAGAGCTCCTACGAGCAGTACTTC.

The sample holds one count of this clone. This chain links TRBV6-1 with TRBJ2-1; D perhaps matches TRBD1 (5 bases). This CDR3 has 16 amino acids. CDR1 MNHNS and CDR2 SASEGT come from the germline V gene. The ends were cut back, 2 bases at V and 0 bases at J, with 11 bases in the middle. Here the CDR3 reads CASSEYRGFSYNEQFF. CDR3 coding DNA: TGTGCCAGCAGTGAATATAGGGGATTCTCCTACAATGAGCAGTTCTTC.

A single count supports this clone. The rearrangement uses TRBV2 and TRBJ1-1, with 10 bases identical to TRBD1. This CDR3 is built from 15 residues. CDR1 is SNHLY, CDR2 FYNNEI, per germline. V lost 6 bases and J lost 5; bases outside the gene matches: 9. Here the CDR3 reads CASSSWDRGLTEAFF. The CDR3, as DNA: TGTGCCAGCAGCTCATGGGACAGGGGTCTTACTGAAGCTTTCTTT. The full variable domain, completed using reference TRBV2 and TRBJ1-1, is EPEVTQTPSHQVTQMGQEVILRCVPISNHLYFYWYRQILGQKVEFLVSFYNNEISEKSEIFDDQFSVERPDGSNFTLKIRSTKLEDSAMYFCASSSWDRGLTEAFFGQGTRLTVV.

This chain uses TRBV18 with TRBJ1-5; possible D gene TRBD1, 5 bases. V gave up 3 bases and J gave up 3 bases, with 9 bases separating them. Germline V gene data show CDR1 as KGHSH and CDR2 as LQKENI. The CDR3 extends over 14 amino acids. The CDR3 loop is CASSPQGDNQPQHF. CDR3 bases: TGTGCCAGCTCACCGCAGGGCGACAATCAGCCCCAGCATTTT. Full variable domain (outside the CDR3, taken from reference TRBV18 and TRBJ1-5): NAGVMQNPRHLVRRRGQEARLRCSPMKGHSHVYWYRQLPEEGLKFMVYLQKENIIDESGMPKERFSAEFPKEGPSILRIQQVVRGDSAAYFCASSPQGDNQPQHFGDGTRLSIL.

The chain employs TRBV5-6 and TRBJ1-2, with D perhaps TRBD1 (6 bases). Germline assignment: CDR1 SGHDT and CDR2 YYEEEE. Trimming removed 6 bases at V and 7 bases at J, with 28 bases between. The CDR3 has 17 amino acids. The CDR3 region has the DNA TGTGCCAGCAACAAATGGGGGCAATTACAGGGAAGGCGTGGCTACACCTTC. Amino acids: CASNKWGQLQGRRGYTF.

The chain links TRBV21-1 to TRBJ1-5; TRBD1, the table's D call, lacks a check against the DNA. TRBV21-1 has pseudogene status. The CDR3 is made up of 18 amino acids. This CDR3 is CASSPSTGGEPPNQPQHF. The CDR3 DNA follows: TGTGCCAGCAGCCCCTCTACAGGGGGCGAACCCCCGAATCAGCCCCAGCATTTT.

The chain employs TRBV18 and TRBJ2-5; the match to TRBD1 covers 7 bases. V gave up 1 base and J gave up 1 base; unmatched junction bases: 3. CDR1 KGHSH and CDR2 LQKENI come from the germline V gene. There are 15 residues in the CDR3. CDR3 sequence reads: CASSPQGAAQETQYF. As DNA, the CDR3 is TGTGCCAGCTCACCACAGGGGGCGGCCCAAGAGACCCAGTACTTC. Variable domain in full (rest from reference TRBV18 and TRBJ2-5): NAGVMQNPRHLVRRRGQEARLRCSPMKGHSHVYWYRQLPEEGLKFMVYLQKENIIDESGMPKERFSAEFPKEGPSILRIQQVVRGDSAAYFCASSPQGAAQETQYFGPGTRLLVL.

The chain recombines TRBV11-3 with TRBJ1-1; the D is unclear. Deletions cut 1 base from V and 7 bases from J, with 7 bases between. CDR3 length: 12 amino acids. Per germline, CDR1 SGHNT and CDR2 YENEEA. The CDR3 loop reads CASSLAGHEAFF. The CDR3 DNA sequence: TGTGCCAGCAGCTTAGCGGGTCATGAAGCTTTCTTT.

This clone was recorded only once. The J gene is TRBJ2-3, the V gene TRBV5-1; TRBD2 aligns across 13 bases. CDR1 SGHRS and CDR2 YFSETQ come from the germline V gene. After removal of 2 bases from V and 0 bases from J, the junction contained 12 bases not matched to a gene. This CDR3 contains 20 residues. In DNA, the CDR3 is TGCGCCAGCAGCTTACTGATTCCGGGACTAGCGGGATCAAGCACAGATACGCAGTATTTT. Amino acid sequence: CASSLLIPGLAGSSTDTQYF.

The genes are TRBV25-1 and TRBJ2-7; D gene uncertain. The length of the CDR3 is 12 residues. Germline lookup yields CDR1 MGHDK and CDR2 SYGVNS. V lost 0 bases and J lost 4, with 4 bases in between. CDR3 residues: CASSEYAYEQYF. The CDR3 region has the DNA TGTGCCAGCAGTGAATATGCTTACGAGCAGTACTTC.

The chain employs TRBV2 and TRBJ1-2, with TRBD1 matching 7 bases. There are 17 residues in the CDR3. Per the germline V gene, CDR1 is SNHLY and CDR2 is FYNNEI. V was pared by 7 bases and J by 3 bases, with 17 bases of the junction left unmatched. The CDR3 DNA is TGTGCCAGCAAACCGTCAACAGGGGTTTTATTAGACTATGGCTACACCTTC. Encoded protein: CASKPSTGVLLDYGYTF.